The entry below describes one T cell receptor (beta chain). Its antigen is not known. Germline assignment: CDR1 MNHEY and CDR2 SVGAGI. J gave up 4 bases and V 8 bases, and 10 bases lay outside the gene matches. The CDR3 length is 14 residues. This record belongs to a study of cytomegalovirus exposure and HLA in healthy donors. Study-level results: Trimming of TCR beta V- and J-genes showed a link, identified in a later analysis, to a missense DCLRE1C variant.

This PCR relied on a set of 60 Vbeta primers and 13 Jbeta primers. The repertoire was sequenced with immunoSEQ multiplex PCR; TCRdb's copy has only in-frame clones and lacks some. The sample has roughly 120,000 clones, roughly 80% seen once. This clonotype was sampled from a female donor in good health and CMV-seropositive. This chain links TRBV6-5 with TRBJ2-7, with 8 bases aligning to TRBD2. The sample taken for sequencing was PBMCs. The DNA of the CDR3 is TGTGCCAGCTCCCCAGCGGGGGAGGCGTACGAGCAGTACTTC. Its translation: CASSPAGEAYEQYF.